This T cell receptor (beta chain) was documented in a study of molecular identifiers for immune sequencing clone quantification. For the study at large: Sequencing covered four of five parts into which replicate RNA from around 20,000 or 100,000 naive CD8 cells was split.

CDR1 SGHTA and CDR2 FQGNSA come from the germline V gene. The CDR3 extends over 15 amino acids. Trimming stripped 3 bases from V and 0 bases from J, with 10 bases between. At least ten counts were recorded for this clonotype. From the PCR reads, TCRdb called clonotypes with MiXCR, one entry per CDR3 protein. The sample holds about 640,000 distinct CDR3 sequences; about 20% are singletons and the top ten take 0.85% to 0.9%. The chain is built from TRBV7-2 and TRBJ2-3; D uncertain. What was sequenced was naive CD8+ T cells from blood, with Jurkat cell RNA spiked in. Subset here: FACS-sorted CD8+CD4-CCR7+CD45RA+ naive T cells. The clonotype was recovered from a human donor in good health. Some libraries in this study had Jurkat cell RNA spiked in. CDR3 DNA sequence: TGTGCCAGCAGCTTCCTAGAATCTAGCACAGATACGCAGTATTTT. This translates into CASSFLESSTDTQYF.